This TCR beta chain derives from a study of Ad26.COV2.S vaccination and SARS-CoV-2 variants. Treatment here: some 19 received Ad26.COV2.S at low or high dose, single or two shots; about 5 received placebo; per-sample allocation not given. Material that was analyzed had been drawn on day 63 after the first vaccine or placebo injection. This CDR3 contains 15 residues. CDR1 is SGHTA and CDR2 is FQGNSA in the germline V gene. Trimming took 5 bases from V and 3 from J; bases not matched to a gene: 8. Only in-frame clones appear in the TCRdb table, and some are missing; sequencing was by immunoSEQ multiplex PCR. The repertoire holds around 450,000 clones, with about 88% as singletons.

The sequenced sample was peripheral blood, obtained in a trial of Ad26.COV2.S vaccine versus placebo. V usage is TRBV7-2 and J usage is TRBJ2-5, with 8 bases matching TRBD2. This sequence was found in a person between 18 and 65 years old who received the Ad26.COV2.S COVID-19 vaccine or a placebo. For the CDR3, the DNA is TGTGCCAGCAGCCGGGGTGGCGGGGGGAAAGAGACCCAGTACTTC. Its translation: CASSRGGGGKETQYF.